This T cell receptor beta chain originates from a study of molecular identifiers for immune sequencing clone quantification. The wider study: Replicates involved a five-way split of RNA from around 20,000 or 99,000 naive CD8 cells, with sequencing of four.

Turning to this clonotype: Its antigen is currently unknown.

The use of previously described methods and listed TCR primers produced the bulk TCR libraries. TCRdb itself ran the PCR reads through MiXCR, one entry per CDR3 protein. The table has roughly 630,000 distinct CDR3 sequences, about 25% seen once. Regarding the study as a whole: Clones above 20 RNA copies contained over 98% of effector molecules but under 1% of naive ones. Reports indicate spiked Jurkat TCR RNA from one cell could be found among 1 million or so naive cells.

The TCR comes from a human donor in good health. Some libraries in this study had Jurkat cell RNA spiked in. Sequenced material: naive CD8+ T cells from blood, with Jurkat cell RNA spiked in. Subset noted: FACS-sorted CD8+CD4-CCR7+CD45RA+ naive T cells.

The CDR3 nucleotides are TGCGCCAGCAGCCCCGCGCCGGGAAACTCCAACGCGCAGTACTTC. It is translated as CASSPAPGNSNAQYF. V usage is TRBV4-1 and J usage is TRBJ2-7; weak D call: TRBD2 (5 bases). Between the trimmed V and J ends, which lost 4 bases and 9 bases, there was a span of 22 bases. Germline V CDR1 and CDR2: MGHRA, YSYEKL. CDR3 length: 15 residues.